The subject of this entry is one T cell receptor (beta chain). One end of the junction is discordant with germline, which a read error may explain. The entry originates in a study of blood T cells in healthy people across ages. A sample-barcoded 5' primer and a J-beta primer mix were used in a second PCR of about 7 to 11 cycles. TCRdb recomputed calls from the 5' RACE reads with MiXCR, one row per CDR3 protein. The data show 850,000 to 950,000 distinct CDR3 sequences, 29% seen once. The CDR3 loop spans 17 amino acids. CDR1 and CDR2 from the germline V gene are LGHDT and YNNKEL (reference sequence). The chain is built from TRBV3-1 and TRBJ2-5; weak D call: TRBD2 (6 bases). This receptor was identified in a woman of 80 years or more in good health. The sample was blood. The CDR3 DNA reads TGTGCCAGCAGTCAAGCGGGTGTCAGGACAACCCTCAATGAGCAGTACTTC. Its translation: CASSQAGVRTTLNEQYF.